This TCR beta chain derives from a study of shared clonotypes between healthy human individuals. The sorted-subset replicate PCRs were given roughly 200 ng DNA, which is about 29,000 T cell genomes. Data came from immunoSEQ multiplex PCR; TCRdb stores just in-frame clones and leaves some out. Here the sample spans some 790,000 clones, over 60% being singletons. Regarding the study as a whole: Larger estimated richness was generally recorded for naive subsets relative to memory subsets.

On this clone: Its antigen is unknown.

Donors were Caucasian adults residing in Nashville, Tennessee, USA. CDR1 is SNHLY and CDR2 is FYNNEI in the germline V gene. Between the trimmed V and J ends, which lost 4 bases and 2 bases, there was a span of 12 bases. CDR3 length: 14 residues. Specimen: memory CD4+ T cells sorted from blood. Subset: CD45RA-negative fraction. The sequence came from a woman in her 30s in good health. The chain joins TRBV2 to TRBJ2-7, with D possibly TRBD1 on 6 matching bases. This chain's CDR3 is CASSGGQWTYEQYF. CDR3 sequence (DNA): TGTGCCAGCAGTGGCGGACAGTGGACCTACGAGCAGTACTTC.